These T cell receptor beta chains were read from a single sample in a study of control samples from healthy donors and cancer patients. The table came from immunoSEQ multiplex PCR; TCRdb's copy has only in-frame clones and leaves some out. The sample carries 100,000 to 110,000 clones, over 75% recorded once. Material for sequencing was blood. These receptors came from a woman aged 45-65 years in good health. CDR3s include the opening cysteine and the closing phenylalanine or tryptophan. The order of the fields is J gene, V gene, clone size, D gene, CDR3 protein, CDR3 DNA. A D gene is named only where the DNA matches it firmly. Clone size is given for some rows only: seen once, a few or many times, or a class if the clone is expanded.

J gene: TRBJ2-1; V gene: TRBV5-4; clone size: NA; D gene: NA; CDR3 protein: CASSFRPRAEGRDNEQFF; CDR3 DNA: TGTGCCAGCAGCTTCAGGCCCCGGGCGGAGGGAAGGGACAATGAGCAGTTCTTC
J gene: TRBJ1-2; V gene: TRBV30; clone size: NA; D gene: NA; CDR3 protein: CAWSSQGYGYTF; CDR3 DNA: TGTGCCTGGAGTAGTCAGGGATATGGCTACACCTTC
J gene: TRBJ2-3; V gene: TRBV11-3; clone size: NA; D gene: NA; CDR3 protein: CASSPGTTGTDTQYF; CDR3 DNA: TGTGCCAGCAGCCCGGGGACAACAGGCACAGATACGCAGTATTTT
J gene: TRBJ1-5; V gene: TRBV19; clone size: NA; D gene: TRBD1; CDR3 protein: CASSQGGRGVSNQPQHF; CDR3 DNA: TGTGCCAGTAGTCAGGGGGGCAGAGGGGTGAGCAATCAGCCCCAGCATTTT
J gene: TRBJ2-2; V gene: TRBV19; clone size: NA; D gene: NA; CDR3 protein: CASTPVWNTGELFF; CDR3 DNA: TGTGCCAGTACCCCCGTATGGAACACCGGGGAGCTGTTTTTT
J gene: TRBJ1-2; V gene: TRBV5-1; clone size: NA; D gene: TRBD1; CDR3 protein: CASSPQGGASYGYTF; CDR3 DNA: TGCGCCAGCAGCCCCCAAGGGGGCGCAAGCTATGGCTACACCTTC
J gene: TRBJ1-5; V gene: TRBV6-1; clone size: NA; D gene: NA; CDR3 protein: CASSEWGGSNQPQHF; CDR3 DNA: TGTGCCAGCAGTGAATGGGGGGGGAGCAATCAGCCCCAGCATTTT
J gene: TRBJ2-1; V gene: TRBV25-1; clone size: NA; D gene: NA; CDR3 protein: CASSDWAGQSYNEQFF; CDR3 DNA: TGTGCCAGCAGTGATTGGGCGGGACAGAGTTACAATGAGCAGTTCTTC
J gene: TRBJ2-1; V gene: TRBV28; clone size: once; D gene: NA; CDR3 protein: CASSLYGLDEQFF; CDR3 DNA: TGTGCCAGCAGTTTATACGGGTTGGATGAGCAGTTCTTC
J gene: TRBJ1-4; V gene: TRBV5-4; clone size: NA; D gene: TRBD1; CDR3 protein: CASSLGQGREKLFF; CDR3 DNA: TGTGCCAGCAGCTTGGGACAGGGGAGGGAAAAACTGTTTTTT
J gene: TRBJ2-1; V gene: TRBV6-5; clone size: NA; D gene: NA; CDR3 protein: CASSYRLDNEQFF; CDR3 DNA: TGTGCCAGCAGTTACCGACTAGACAATGAGCAGTTCTTC
J gene: TRBJ2-1; V gene: TRBV27; clone size: few; D gene: NA; CDR3 protein: CASSLSRAHEQFF; CDR3 DNA: TGTGCCAGCAGTTTAAGCAGGGCGCATGAGCAGTTCTTC
J gene: TRBJ1-4; V gene: TRBV4-3; clone size: NA; D gene: NA; CDR3 protein: CASSQDLSREKLFF; CDR3 DNA: TGCGCCAGCAGCCAAGATTTGAGTCGAGAAAAACTGTTTTTT
J gene: TRBJ2-3; V gene: TRBV29-1; clone size: NA; D gene: NA; CDR3 protein: CSVGGMGGRTDTQYF; CDR3 DNA: TGCAGCGTTGGGGGTATGGGGGGACGCACAGATACGCAGTATTTT
J gene: TRBJ2-6; V gene: TRBV18; clone size: NA; D gene: NA; CDR3 protein: CASSPRELANVLTF; CDR3 DNA: TGTGCCAGCTCTCCTCGGGAGTTAGCCAACGTCCTGACTTTC
J gene: TRBJ1-5; V gene: TRBV27; clone size: NA; D gene: NA; CDR3 protein: CASSLTRSNQPQHF; CDR3 DNA: TGTGCCAGCAGTTTAACGCGGAGCAATCAGCCCCAGCATTTT
J gene: TRBJ1-6; V gene: TRBV7-2; clone size: NA; D gene: NA; CDR3 protein: CASSLVRLGTSPLHF; CDR3 DNA: TGTGCCAGCAGCTTAGTACGCTTGGGCACTTCACCCCTCCACTTT